This T cell receptor (beta chain) was captured by sequencing in a study of T cells in Graves' hyperthyroidism and ophthalmopathy. About 10 ml fresh peripheral blood yielded the PBMCs. Germline assignment: CDR1 SGDLS and CDR2 YYNGEE. The CDR3 is 15 amino acids. Amplified regions were TCR beta CDR3 sequences from RNA transcripts. The HTBI primer set was used in a first-round RT-PCR of the TCR CDR3. TCRdb passed the multiplex PCR reads through MiXCR, listing each CDR3 protein once. Here the sample spans 250,000 to 300,000 distinct CDR3 sequences, about 14% being singletons. Points on this clonotype: This may arise from a read error, as a much more abundant clone is one base away.

This sequence originates from a woman aged 25-40 years with Graves' hyperthyroidism that later progressed to Graves' ophthalmopathy. The V gene is TRBV9, the J gene TRBJ2-5, with 8 bases fitting TRBD1. The sequenced sample consisted of blood. The CDR3 loop is CASSRQGIIQGTQYF. The CDR3 DNA reads TGTGCCAGCAGTAGACAGGGGATAATTCAAGGGACCCAGTACTTC.